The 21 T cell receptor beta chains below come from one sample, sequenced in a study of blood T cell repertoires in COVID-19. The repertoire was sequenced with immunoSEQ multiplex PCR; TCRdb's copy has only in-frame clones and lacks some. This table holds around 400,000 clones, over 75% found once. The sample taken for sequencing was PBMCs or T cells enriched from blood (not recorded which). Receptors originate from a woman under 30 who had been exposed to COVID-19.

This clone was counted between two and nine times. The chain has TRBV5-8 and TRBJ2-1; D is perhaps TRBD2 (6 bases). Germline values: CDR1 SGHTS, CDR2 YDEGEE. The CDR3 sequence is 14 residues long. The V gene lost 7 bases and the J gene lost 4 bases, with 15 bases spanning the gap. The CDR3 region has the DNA TGTGCCAGCGGCAGATCGGGACTTTACAATGAGCAGTTCTTC. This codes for CASGRSGLYNEQFF.

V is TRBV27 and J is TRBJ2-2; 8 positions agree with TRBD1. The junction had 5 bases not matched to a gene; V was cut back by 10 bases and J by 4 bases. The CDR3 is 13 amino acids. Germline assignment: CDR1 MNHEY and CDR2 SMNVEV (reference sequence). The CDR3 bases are TGTGCCACCTCGGGACAGGTCACCGGGGAGCTGTTTTTT. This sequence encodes CATSGQVTGELFF.

The CDR3 DNA is TGCGCCAGCAGCCAACCAGGGGGCTCTGAAGCTTTCTTT. Residues: CASSQPGGSEAFF. The V call is TRBV4-1, the J call TRBJ1-1; 8 nucleotides match TRBD1. The germline V gene has CDR1 MGHRA and CDR2 YSYEKL. After removal of 2 bases from V and 6 bases from J, the junction contained 2 bases not matched to a gene. This CDR3 region has 13 residues.

The CDR3 spells CASTPATFYEQYF. As DNA, the CDR3 is TGTGCCAGCACCCCCGCGACTTTCTACGAGCAGTACTTC. The V gene is TRBV28, the J gene TRBJ2-7; D remains unclear. V lost 7 bases and J 3 bases, leaving 13 bases between the germline ends. Germline-derived CDR1 and CDR2 are MDHEN and SYDVKM. This CDR3 region has 13 residues.

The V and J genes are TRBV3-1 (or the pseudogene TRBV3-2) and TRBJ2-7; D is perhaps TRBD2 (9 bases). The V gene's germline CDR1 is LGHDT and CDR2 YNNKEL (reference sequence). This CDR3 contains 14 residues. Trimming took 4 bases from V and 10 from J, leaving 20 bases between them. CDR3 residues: CASSLNRGTSSQYF. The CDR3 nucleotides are TGTGCCAGCAGCCTTAACAGGGGGACTAGCTCTCAGTACTTC.

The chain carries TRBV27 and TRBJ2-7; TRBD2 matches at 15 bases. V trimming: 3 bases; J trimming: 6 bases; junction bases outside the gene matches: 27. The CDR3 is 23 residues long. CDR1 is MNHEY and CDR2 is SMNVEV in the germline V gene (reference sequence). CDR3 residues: CASSFRGDSPSTGLAGGLLEQYF. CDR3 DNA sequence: TGTGCCAGCAGTTTCCGGGGGGACAGCCCCTCGACGGGACTAGCGGGAGGCCTCCTCGAGCAGTACTTC.

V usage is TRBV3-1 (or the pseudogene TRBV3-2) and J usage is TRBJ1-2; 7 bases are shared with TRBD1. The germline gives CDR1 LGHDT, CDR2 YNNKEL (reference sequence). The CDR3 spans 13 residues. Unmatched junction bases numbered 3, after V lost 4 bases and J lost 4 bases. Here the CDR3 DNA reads TGTGCCAGCAGCCTCGGACAGGTCTATGGCTACACCTTC. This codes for CASSLGQVYGYTF.

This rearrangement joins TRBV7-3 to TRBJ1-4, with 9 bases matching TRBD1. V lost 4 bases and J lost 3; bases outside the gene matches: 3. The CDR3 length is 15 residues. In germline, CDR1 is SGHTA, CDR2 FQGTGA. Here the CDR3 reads CASSSTGGANEKLFF. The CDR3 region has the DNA TGTGCCAGCAGCTCGACAGGGGGAGCTAATGAAAAACTGTTTTTT.

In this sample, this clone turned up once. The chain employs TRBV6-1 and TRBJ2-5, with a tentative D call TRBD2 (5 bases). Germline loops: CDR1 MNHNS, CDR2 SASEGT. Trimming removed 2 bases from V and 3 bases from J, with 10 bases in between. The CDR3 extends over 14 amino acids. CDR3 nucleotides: TGTGCCAGCAGTGAACAGGCCGGGAAAGAGACCCAGTACTTC. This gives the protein CASSEQAGKETQYF.

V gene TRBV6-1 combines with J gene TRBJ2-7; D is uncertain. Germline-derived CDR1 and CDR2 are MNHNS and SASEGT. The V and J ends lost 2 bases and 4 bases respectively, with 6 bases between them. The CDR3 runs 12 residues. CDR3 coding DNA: TGTGCCAGCAGTGAATTTAGTTACGAGCAGTACTTC. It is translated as CASSEFSYEQYF.

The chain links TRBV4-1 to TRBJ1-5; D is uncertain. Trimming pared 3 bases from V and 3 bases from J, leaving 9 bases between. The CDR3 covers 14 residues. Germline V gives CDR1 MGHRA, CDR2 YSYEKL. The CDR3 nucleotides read TGCGCCAGCAGCCACCCCTCTAACAATCAGCCCCAGCATTTT. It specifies CASSHPSNNQPQHF.

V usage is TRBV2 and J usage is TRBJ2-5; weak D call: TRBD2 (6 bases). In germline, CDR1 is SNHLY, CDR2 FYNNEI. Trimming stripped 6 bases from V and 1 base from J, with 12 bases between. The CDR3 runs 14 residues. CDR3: CASRREALQETQYF. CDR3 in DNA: TGTGCCAGCAGGAGGGAGGCCCTCCAAGAGACCCAGTACTTC.

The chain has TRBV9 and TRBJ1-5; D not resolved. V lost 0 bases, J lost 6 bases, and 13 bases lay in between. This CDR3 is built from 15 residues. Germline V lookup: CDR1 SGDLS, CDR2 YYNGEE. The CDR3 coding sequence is TGTGCCAGCAGCGTAGATGGGGTAGGAGGTCAGCCCCAGCATTTT. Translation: CASSVDGVGGQPQHF.

In DNA form, the CDR3 reads TGTGCCAGCAGCTTGGAAGTCTTACAGACGTGGGAGACCCAGTACTTC. Residues: CASSLEVLQTWETQYF. This chain links TRBV5-6 with TRBJ2-5, with no clear D. The CDR3 sequence is 16 residues long. Trimming stripped 0 bases from V and 5 bases from J, with 17 bases between. CDR1 SGHDT and CDR2 YYEEEE come from the germline V gene. Using reference TRBV5-6 and TRBJ2-5 for the parts outside the CDR3, the full variable domain is DAGVTQSPTHLIKTRGQQVTLRCSPKSGHDTVSWYQQALGQGPQFIFQYYEEEERQRGNFPDRFSGHQFPNYSSELNVNALLLGDSALYLCASSLEVLQTWETQYFGPGTRLLVL.

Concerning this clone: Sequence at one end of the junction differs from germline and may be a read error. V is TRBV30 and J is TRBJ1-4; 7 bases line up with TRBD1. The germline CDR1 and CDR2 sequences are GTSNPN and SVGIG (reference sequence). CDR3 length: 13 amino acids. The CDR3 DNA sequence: TGTGCGTGGAACGCAGGGGGACATGAAAAACTGTTTTTT. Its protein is CAWNAGGHEKLFF.

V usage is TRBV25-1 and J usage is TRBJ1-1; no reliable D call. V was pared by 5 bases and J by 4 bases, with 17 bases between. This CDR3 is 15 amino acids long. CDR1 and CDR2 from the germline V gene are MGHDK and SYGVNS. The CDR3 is CASSHLGERATEAFF. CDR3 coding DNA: TGTGCCAGCAGTCATCTCGGGGAGCGGGCCACTGAAGCTTTCTTT.

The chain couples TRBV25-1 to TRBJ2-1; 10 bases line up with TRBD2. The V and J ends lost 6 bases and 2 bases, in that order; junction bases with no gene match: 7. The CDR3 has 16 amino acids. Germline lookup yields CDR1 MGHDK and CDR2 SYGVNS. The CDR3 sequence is CASRADLAGAYNEQFF. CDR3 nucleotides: TGTGCCAGCAGGGCGGATCTAGCGGGAGCCTACAATGAGCAGTTCTTC.

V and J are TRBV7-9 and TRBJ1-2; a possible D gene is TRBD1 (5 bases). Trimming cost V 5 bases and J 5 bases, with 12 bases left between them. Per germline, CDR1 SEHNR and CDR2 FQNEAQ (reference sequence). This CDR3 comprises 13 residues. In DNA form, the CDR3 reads TGTGCCAGCAGCATGAACGCAGGGTATGGCTACACCTTC. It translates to CASSMNAGYGYTF. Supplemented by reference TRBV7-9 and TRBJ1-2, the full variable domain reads DTGVSQNPRHKITKRGQNVTFRCDPISEHNRLYWYRQTLGQGPEFLTYFQNEAQLEKSRLLSDRFSAERPKGSFSTLEIQRTEQGDSAMYLCASSMNAGYGYTFGSGTRLTVV.

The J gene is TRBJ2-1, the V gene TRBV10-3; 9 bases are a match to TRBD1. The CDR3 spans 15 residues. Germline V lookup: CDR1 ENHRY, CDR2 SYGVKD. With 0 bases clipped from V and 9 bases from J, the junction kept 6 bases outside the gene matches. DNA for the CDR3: TGTGCCATCAGTGAGTCGGGGACAGGGAACGGTGAGCAGTTCTTC. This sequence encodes CAISESGTGNGEQFF.

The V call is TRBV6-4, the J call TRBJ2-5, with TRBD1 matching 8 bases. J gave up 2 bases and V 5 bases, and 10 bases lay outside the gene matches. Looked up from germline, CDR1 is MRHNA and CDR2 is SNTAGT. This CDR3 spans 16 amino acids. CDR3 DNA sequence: TGTGCCAGCAGTACTACCGACGGGACAGGACAAGAGACCCAGTACTTC. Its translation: CASSTTDGTGQETQYF.

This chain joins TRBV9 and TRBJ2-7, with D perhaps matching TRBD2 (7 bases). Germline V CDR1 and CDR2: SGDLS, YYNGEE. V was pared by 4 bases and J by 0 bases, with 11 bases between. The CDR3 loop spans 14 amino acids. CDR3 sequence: CASSPGGASYEQYF. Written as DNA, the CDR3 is TGTGCCAGCAGCCCTGGGGGGGCCTCCTACGAGCAGTACTTC.